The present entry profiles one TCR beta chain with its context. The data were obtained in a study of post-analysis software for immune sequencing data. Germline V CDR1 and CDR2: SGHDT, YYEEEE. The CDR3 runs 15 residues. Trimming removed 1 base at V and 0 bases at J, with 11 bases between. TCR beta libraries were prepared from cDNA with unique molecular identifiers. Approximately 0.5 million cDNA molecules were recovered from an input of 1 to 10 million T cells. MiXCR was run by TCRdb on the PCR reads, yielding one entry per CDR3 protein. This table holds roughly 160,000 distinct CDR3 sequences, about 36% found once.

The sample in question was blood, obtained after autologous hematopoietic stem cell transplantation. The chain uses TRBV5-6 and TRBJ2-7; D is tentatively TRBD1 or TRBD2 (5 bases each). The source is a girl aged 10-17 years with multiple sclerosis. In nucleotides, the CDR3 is TGTGCCAGCAGCTTGTTGGGACCCTTCTCCTACGAGCAGTACTTC. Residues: CASSLLGPFSYEQYF.